These 7 T cell receptor beta chains originate from one sample sequenced in a study of control samples from healthy donors and cancer patients (dated by TCRdb to the early 2020s). The method behind the library was the immunoSEQ multiplex PCR assay. This is the immuneACCESS table as TCRdb keeps it, with only in-frame sequences that have V and J called. A part of the clones is gone; compared with another copy, unresolved V genes explain less than half, and the rest is unexplained. This sample holds just over 90,000 clones; 86% were observed only once. In total, the top ten clones hold 1.3% of the sample. Sequencing was performed on blood. The origin of the receptors is a woman in her 50s in good health.

The rearrangement joins TRBV6-2 or TRBV6-3 to TRBJ1-6, with a tentative D call TRBD1 (5 bases). The CDR3 loop spans 16 amino acids. V was shortened by 6 bases and J by 2 bases, with 14 bases between the two germline ends. CDR1 and CDR2 from the germline V gene are MNHEY and SVGEGT. The CDR3 sequence: CASSASGRTYNSPLHF. In DNA, the CDR3 is TGTGCCAGCAGCGCCTCAGGGAGGACCTATAATTCACCCCTCCACTTT.

The V call is TRBV27, the J call TRBJ2-2, with 8 positions matching TRBD2. V trimming: 4 bases; J trimming: 0 bases; junction bases outside the gene matches: 4. CDR1 and CDR2 (germline): MNHEY, SMNVEV (reference sequence). The CDR3 runs 16 residues. CDR3 residues: CASSSAGAANTGELFF. The CDR3 DNA reads TGTGCCAGCAGTTCAGCGGGGGCCGCGAACACCGGGGAGCTGTTTTTT.

This clone showed up just once. This chain joins TRBV11-3 and TRBJ1-4; TRBD1 aligns across 8 bases. Germline loops: CDR1 SGHNT, CDR2 YENEEA. With 5 bases clipped from V and 9 bases from J, the junction kept 8 bases outside the gene matches. The CDR3 sequence is 14 residues long. CDR3 residues: CASSMDRVGKKLFF. The CDR3 bases are TGTGCCAGCAGCATGGACAGGGTGGGGAAAAAACTGTTTTTT.

CDR3 coding DNA: TGCGCCAGCAGCCAACGACTAGCGGGGTCGTACGAGCAGTACTTC. This codes for CASSQRLAGSYEQYF. J is TRBJ2-7 and V is TRBV4-3; 11 bases agree with TRBD2. The CDR3 is 15 residues long. Per the germline V gene, CDR1 is LGHNA and CDR2 is YSLEER. The trim removed 2 bases at V and 4 bases at J, leaving 4 bases unmatched.

The rearrangement joins TRBV7-8 to TRBJ2-4; D remains unclear. Trimming shortened V by 6 bases and J by 1 base, and 13 bases separated the two germline ends. The CDR3 has 15 amino acids. The germline gives CDR1 SGHVS, CDR2 FQNEAQ. The CDR3 loop is CASRDLDAAKNIQYF. In DNA form, the CDR3 reads TGTGCCAGCAGGGATTTAGACGCGGCCAAAAACATTCAGTACTTC.

The V gene is TRBV7-8, the J gene TRBJ1-2; 9 nucleotides align to TRBD1. V shed 4 bases, J shed 0 bases, and the junction held 9 bases outside the gene matches. This CDR3 has 17 residues. The germline CDR1 and CDR2 sequences are SGHVS and FQNEAQ. The DNA for the CDR3 is TGTGCCAGCAGCTCCTCCGGGACAGGGTCCACTAACTATGGCTACACCTTC. It is translated as CASSSSGTGSTNYGYTF.

The rearrangement joins TRBV7-3 to TRBJ2-3; TRBD2 might be the D (6 bases). Germline V gene lookup returns CDR1 SGHTA and CDR2 FQGTGA. The CDR3 runs to 14 residues. Trimming stripped 4 bases from V and 5 bases from J, with 13 bases between. In DNA, the CDR3 is TGTGCCAGCAGCTCAAATTCGGGGGAAGATACGCAGTATTTT. Amino acids: CASSSNSGEDTQYF.